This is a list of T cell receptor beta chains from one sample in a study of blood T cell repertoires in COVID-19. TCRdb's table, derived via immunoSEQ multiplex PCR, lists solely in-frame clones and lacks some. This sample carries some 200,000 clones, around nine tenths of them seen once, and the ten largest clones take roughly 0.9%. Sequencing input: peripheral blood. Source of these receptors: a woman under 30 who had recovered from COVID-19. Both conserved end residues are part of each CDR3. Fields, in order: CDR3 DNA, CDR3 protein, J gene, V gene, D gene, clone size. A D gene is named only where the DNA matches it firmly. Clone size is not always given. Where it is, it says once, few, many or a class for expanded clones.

TGTGCCAGCAGATTGAAGCGGGAGAGGACCGGGGAGCTGTTTTTT CASRLKRERTGELFF TRBJ2-2 TRBV2 TRBD2 NA
TGTGCCAGCAGCCAACTTCGGTTAGGACAGGGGGCAACCGGGGAGCTGTTTTTT CASSQLRLGQGATGELFF TRBJ2-2 TRBV3-1/TRBV3-2 TRBD1 NA
TGTGCCACCACCTGGGGGGAGGGAACAGATACGCAGTATTTT CATTWGEGTDTQYF TRBJ2-3 TRBV6-5 TRBD2 NA
TGTGCCACCAGTCCCGGGTTGCAGTTTGAAAAACTGTTTTTT CATSPGLQFEKLFF TRBJ1-4 TRBV15 NA NA
TGTGCCAGCAGCTTTTTTCAGACAACACCACCCTACGAGCAGTACTTC CASSFFQTTPPYEQYF TRBJ2-7 TRBV7-2 NA NA
TGTGCCAGCAGACTAATACAGGGGGCAGGGAATGAGCAGTTCTTC CASRLIQGAGNEQFF TRBJ2-1 TRBV27 TRBD1 NA
TGTGCCAGCAGCCCAGGGAGGGGCGACACTGAAGCTTTCTTT CASSPGRGDTEAFF TRBJ1-1 TRBV7-2 NA NA
TGTGCCAGCAGCGTAGAGGGACTCAATGAGCAGTTCTTC CASSVEGLNEQFF TRBJ2-1 TRBV9 NA NA
TGCAGCGTTGTGTCGGCAGGGAACACTGAAGCTTTCTTT CSVVSAGNTEAFF TRBJ1-1 TRBV29-1 NA NA
TGTGCCAGCAGCGCTTCGGCAGGGGGTGTCACCGGGGAGCTGTTTTTT CASSASAGGVTGELFF TRBJ2-2 TRBV5-4 TRBD1 NA
TGTGCCAGCAGACAAGACAGGGGAAGAGACACCATATATTTT CASRQDRGRDTIYF TRBJ1-3 TRBV28 TRBD1 NA
TGTGCCAGCTCACCTCGGGGGGCAACAGGGGCCAACGTCCTGACTTTC CASSPRGATGANVLTF TRBJ2-6 TRBV18 NA NA
TGCGCCAGCAGCTTGGGGACAGAGGGCACTGAAGCTTTCTTT CASSLGTEGTEAFF TRBJ1-1 TRBV5-1 NA NA
TGCAGCGCCCAAGACAGTACAAACACTGAAGCTTTCTTT CSAQDSTNTEAFF TRBJ1-1 TRBV29-1 NA NA
TGTGCCAGCAGCACCTACAGGGGGGTTAGGGATACGCAGTATTTT CASSTYRGVRDTQYF TRBJ2-3 TRBV5-5 TRBD1 NA
TGTGCCAGCAGCTTAGTAGACAGTTATGGCTACACCTTC CASSLVDSYGYTF TRBJ1-2 TRBV11-2 NA NA
TGTGCCAGTAGTATTCTTTCTAGCGGGGCCATTCAGTACTTC CASSILSSGAIQYF TRBJ2-4 TRBV19 TRBD2 NA
TGTGCCAGCAGCTTAGCGGGGGCATACAATGAGCAGTTCTTC CASSLAGAYNEQFF TRBJ2-1 TRBV7-9 NA once
TGTGCCTGGAGCCGTACGGGACAGGGGCCAAACTATGGCTACACCTTC CAWSRTGQGPNYGYTF TRBJ1-2 TRBV30 TRBD1 NA
TGTGCCACCCCCGGGACAGGGAGATGCTATGGCTACACCTTC CATPGTGRCYGYTF TRBJ1-2 TRBV24-1 TRBD1 once
TGTGCCAGCAGCGAAAGCGGGCGGGGGCTAGACAATGAGCAGTTCTTC CASSESGRGLDNEQFF TRBJ2-1 TRBV9 NA NA
TGTGCCAGTAGTTTTCTTGAGGGCTATGGCTACACCTTC CASSFLEGYGYTF TRBJ1-2 TRBV19 NA NA
TGTGCCAGTAGTCTGGGGGAACAGGGTGAGCAGTTCTTC CASSLGEQGEQFF TRBJ2-1 TRBV19 NA NA
TGTGCCAGCAGCTCGACTAGCGGGGGCTCCTACAATGAGCAGTTCTTC CASSSTSGGSYNEQFF TRBJ2-1 TRBV7-6 TRBD2 once
TGCAGCGTTTCCGGGACAGACCCCTCTGGGGCCAACGTCCTGACTTTC CSVSGTDPSGANVLTF TRBJ2-6 TRBV29-1 TRBD1 NA
TGTGCCAGCAGCTTGCGTTCCCCGAACACTGAAGCTTTCTTT CASSLRSPNTEAFF TRBJ1-1 TRBV11-2 NA NA
TGTGCCAGCAGCCCCCTCGGGACTGCTGGAAACACCATATATTTT CASSPLGTAGNTIYF TRBJ1-3 TRBV11-2 NA NA
TGTGCCAGCAGCTTACGGGGTCAGCGCGGGGAGCTGTTTTTT CASSLRGQRGELFF TRBJ2-2 TRBV7-2 NA NA
TGCGCCAGCAAGTCCCTTTCAGGGAACACTGAAGCTTTCTTT CASKSLSGNTEAFF TRBJ1-1 TRBV4-1 NA NA
TGTGCCAGCAGGGAAGGGGCCGGGGGCTACACCTTC CASREGAGGYTF TRBJ1-2 TRBV6-6 NA NA
TGTGCCAGCAGCGTAGCTCTTGTTGCCGGACAGGGGTCCCCGCGAAGCTACAATGAGCAGTTCTTC CASSVALVAGQGSPRSYNEQFF TRBJ2-1 TRBV9 TRBD1 few
TGTGCCAGCAGTTTCAGGGGGTATGAGCAGTTCTTC CASSFRGYEQFF TRBJ2-1 TRBV27 TRBD1 few
TGTGCCAGCAGTGAAGTTTCAGGGAATGGCCAAGAGACCCAGTACTTC CASSEVSGNGQETQYF TRBJ2-5 TRBV6-1 NA NA
TGTGCCAGTGAACCGGGACAGGGGCTTCCGAACAATGAGCAGTTCTTC CASEPGQGLPNNEQFF TRBJ2-1 TRBV19 TRBD1 NA
TGTGCCAGCAGTGCAAAGGGGTCTTCCTATGGCTACACCTTC CASSAKGSSYGYTF TRBJ1-2 TRBV27 NA NA
TGTGCCAGCAGCGCCTCAGGGACTCCTAATGAAAAACTGTTTTTT CASSASGTPNEKLFF TRBJ1-4 TRBV9 NA NA
TGTGCCAGCAGCTCCACAGGGAACAGCCTGAGCTCCTATAATTCACCCCTCCACTTT CASSSTGNSLSSYNSPLHF TRBJ1-6 TRBV5-6 NA NA
TGTGCCAGTAGAGATGCTTCCAGGGGGCATAGCGATGAGCAGTTCTTC CASRDASRGHSDEQFF TRBJ2-1 TRBV19 TRBD1 NA
TGTGCCAGCAGCGCCACAGGGGGCCCCCGAGAGACCCAGTACTTC CASSATGGPRETQYF TRBJ2-5 TRBV7-9 TRBD1 NA
TGTGCCAGCAGCTTGATGCCGAACAGTGAAGCTTTCTTT CASSLMPNSEAFF TRBJ1-1 TRBV7-3 NA NA
TGTGCCAGCAGTTACTCGACAGCAAGCAATCAGCCCCAGCATTTT CASSYSTASNQPQHF TRBJ1-5 TRBV6-5 NA NA
TGTGCCAGCAGCTACCCAGATCAGCCCCAGCATTTT CASSYPDQPQHF TRBJ1-5 TRBV3-1/TRBV3-2 NA NA
TGTGCCAGCGCTGACAGGAGTAGATGGGGCTACACCTTC CASADRSRWGYTF TRBJ1-2 TRBV2 NA NA
TGTGCCAGCAGCCAAGAGTACACAGATACGCAGTATTTT CASSQEYTDTQYF TRBJ2-3 TRBV4-2 NA NA
TGTGCCAGCAGTGGTCGGTTTTGGGAGACCCAGTACTTC CASSGRFWETQYF TRBJ2-5 TRBV6-2/TRBV6-3 NA once
TGTGCCAGCAGCTCGCCGACTAGCGGGGGGGTTACCGGGGAGCTGTTTTTT CASSSPTSGGVTGELFF TRBJ2-2 TRBV5-5 TRBD2 NA
TGTGCCAGCAGCGGACTTAGCTCTGGGGCCAACGTCCTGACTTTC CASSGLSSGANVLTF TRBJ2-6 TRBV9 NA NA
TGTGCCAGCAGCGTAGGGGCCAAGAACACTGAAGCTTTCTTT CASSVGAKNTEAFF TRBJ1-1 TRBV9 NA NA
TGTGCCAGTAGTCGCAACCGGGACAGTCCTTCTTTTGGCTACGAGCAGTACTTC CASSRNRDSPSFGYEQYF TRBJ2-7 TRBV19 TRBD1 once